These 19 T cell receptor beta chains were sequenced from one sample in a study of beta chain features in type 1 diabetes. Study outcomes and limitations: Among all four CD4+ subsets, Type 1 diabetes patients had TCRB CDR3s that were moderately but significantly shorter.

Sequenced material consisted of expressed TCRB transcripts (all of the isolated RNA was reverse transcribed). Clones were sequenced by immunoSEQ multiplex PCR, and TCRdb holds only the in-frame ones, with some missing. The table shows about 710,000 clones, with more than 13% occurring only once. No antigen has been identified for these receptors. Sequences were obtained from naive CD4+ T cells from blood. The receptors originated from a man aged 18 to 29 with type 1 diabetes.

This clone was picked up a small number of times. The chain has TRBV11-1 and TRBJ2-7, with 7 bases that match TRBD1. The CDR3 has 14 residues. Germline V gene sequence: CDR1 SGHAT, CDR2 FQDESV (reference sequence). J was trimmed by 3 bases and V by 8 bases; bases with no gene match: 10. The CDR3 reads CASSSTGIHYEQYF. The CDR3 nucleotides read TGTGCCAGCTCCTCGACAGGGATTCACTACGAGCAGTACTTC.

The rearrangement uses TRBV5-4 and TRBJ2-3; D is uncertain. The CDR3 sequence is 13 residues long. The germline V and J ends were trimmed by 1 base and 5 bases, with 8 bases remaining between them. Germline loops: CDR1 SGHNT, CDR2 YYREEE (reference sequence). This CDR3 reads CASSLNVGDTQYF. DNA for the CDR3: TGTGCCAGCAGCTTGAACGTCGGAGATACGCAGTATTTT.

The V gene is TRBV2, the J gene TRBJ2-3; D is unclear. Germline CDR1 reads SNHLY; CDR2 reads FYNNEI. Trimming cost V 7 bases and J 6 bases, with 5 bases left between them. The CDR3 sequence is 10 residues long. The CDR3 sequence is CASKTDTQYF. For the CDR3, the DNA is TGTGCCAGCAAGACCGATACGCAGTATTTT.

This clone occurred a few times. The chain recombines TRBV21-1 with TRBJ1-4; the table's D call TRBD1 went unverified against the DNA. TRBV21-1 is a pseudogene segment. This CDR3 region has 20 residues. The CDR3 bases are TGTGCCAGCAGCAGGTCCCCACAGGGGGCACGATCGGCAACTAATGAAAAACTGTTTTTT. It translates to CASSRSPQGARSATNEKLFF.

This clone showed up just a few times. The gene calls are TRBV2 and TRBJ2-7, with a possible D match to TRBD1 (6 bases). Germline CDR1 reads SNHLY; CDR2 reads FYNNEI. The CDR3 loop spans 15 amino acids. V was cut by 8 bases and J by 0 bases, with 17 bases left in between. CDR3 loop: CASLPRQVNSYEQYF. The CDR3 region has the DNA TGTGCCAGCTTACCACGACAGGTAAACTCCTACGAGCAGTACTTC. The whole variable domain, filled in from reference TRBV2 and TRBJ2-7, reads EPEVTQTPSHQVTQMGQEVILRCVPISNHLYFYWYRQILGQKVEFLVSFYNNEISEKSEIFDDQFSVERPDGSNFTLKIRSTKLEDSAMYFCASLPRQVNSYEQYFGPGTRLTVT.

The chain carries TRBV7-2 and TRBJ2-1, with 8 positions matching TRBD2. The V and J ends lost 4 bases and 0 bases, in that order; junction bases with no gene match: 2. The germline V gene encodes CDR1 SGHTA and CDR2 FQGNSA. This CDR3 has 15 residues. CDR3 bases: TGTGCCAGCAGCTCCGGGGGGGCCTCCTACAATGAGCAGTTCTTC. This sequence encodes CASSSGGASYNEQFF.

This chain joins TRBV11-1 and TRBJ2-5; D is unclear. The CDR3 is 15 amino acids. Looked up from germline, CDR1 is SGHAT and CDR2 is FQDESV (reference sequence). V shed 5 bases and J shed 2 bases, with 15 bases lying between them. In DNA, the CDR3 is TGTGCCAGCAGCCCCCTGGGCAGAGAACAAGAGACCCAGTACTTC. As protein: CASSPLGREQETQYF. Drawing the rest from reference TRBV11-1 and TRBJ2-5, the complete variable domain is EAEVAQSPRYKITEKSQAVAFWCDPISGHATLYWYRQILGQGPELLVQFQDESVVDDSQLPKDRFSAERLKGVDSTLKIQPAELGDSAMYLCASSPLGREQETQYFGPGTRLLVL.

This clone was picked up a small number of times. The rearrangement uses TRBV13 and TRBJ1-6; 8 bases are shared with TRBD1. Unmatched junction bases numbered 10, after V lost 5 bases and J lost 7 bases. The CDR3 totals 16 residues. Germline V gene lookup returns CDR1 PRHDT and CDR2 FYEKMQ (reference sequence). The CDR3 nucleotides are TGTGCCAGCAGCGACAGTACAGGGACAGGAAATTCACCCCTCCACTTT. Translation gives CASSDSTGTGNSPLHF.

J is TRBJ2-2 and V is TRBV5-1, with 9 bases aligning to TRBD1. The ends lost 4 bases at V and 6 bases at J; junction bases unmatched: 4. The CDR3 extends over 14 amino acids. Germline V gene data show CDR1 as SGHRS and CDR2 as YFSETQ. This chain's CDR3 is CASSPGQGSGELFF. In nucleotides, the CDR3 is TGCGCCAGCAGCCCGGGACAGGGTTCCGGGGAGCTGTTTTTT.

This rearrangement joins TRBV4-3 to TRBJ2-1; D might be TRBD1 (5 bases). Trimming left V 0 bases short and J 4 bases short, with 22 bases between. The CDR3 is 19 residues long. Germline CDR1 and CDR2: LGHNA and YSLEER. The chain's CDR3 is CASSQESLGATALYNEQFF. Here the CDR3 DNA reads TGCGCCAGCAGCCAAGAAAGTCTTGGTGCGACAGCCTTATACAATGAGCAGTTCTTC.

CDR3 protein: CASSTGRLYEQYF. The CDR3 DNA follows: TGTGCCAGCAGTACAGGGCGCCTGTACGAGCAGTACTTC. The chain couples TRBV27 to TRBJ2-7; D may be TRBD1 (6 bases). The V gene's germline CDR1 is MNHEY and CDR2 SMNVEV (reference sequence). Trimming cost V 5 bases and J 4 bases, with 12 bases left between them. CDR3 length: 13 amino acids.

This clone was counted a few times. The chain links TRBV19 to TRBJ2-3, with TRBD2 matching over 8 bases. Per germline, CDR1 LNHDA and CDR2 SQIVND (reference sequence). CDR3 size: 14 residues. V lost 3 bases, J lost 5 bases, and 4 bases stayed unmatched. CDR3 amino acids: CASSMSGGRDTQYF. In nucleotides, the CDR3 is TGTGCCAGTAGTATGAGCGGGGGAAGAGATACGCAGTATTTT. The whole variable domain, remainder taken from reference TRBV19 and TRBJ2-3, is DGGITQSPKYLFRKEGQNVTLSCEQNLNHDAMYWYRQDPGQGLRLIYYSQIVNDFQKGDIAEGYSVSREKKESFPLTVTSAQKNPTAFYLCASSMSGGRDTQYFGPGTRLTVL.

This clone was seen a few times. The V and J genes are TRBV14 and TRBJ1-3; D unresolved. The CDR3 has 11 amino acids. Trimming took 4 bases from V and 4 from J, leaving 2 bases between them. From germline, CDR1 is SGHDN and CDR2 FVKESK. The CDR3 nucleotides read TGTGCCAGCAGCCTCGGAAACACCATATATTTT. Its protein product is CASSLGNTIYF. Combining the CDR3 with reference TRBV14 and TRBJ1-3 gives the whole variable domain EAGVTQFPSHSVIEKGQTVTLRCDPISGHDNLYWYRRVMGKEIKFLLHFVKESKQDESGMPNNRFLAERTGGTYSTLKVQPAELEDSGVYFCASSLGNTIYFGEGSWLTVV.

Only a few counts were recorded for this clone. The sample holds other DNA sequences that translate to the same CDR3. This chain joins TRBV5-1 and TRBJ2-7; D possibly corresponds to TRBD1 (5 bases). This CDR3 region has 13 residues. The germline V gene encodes CDR1 SGHRS and CDR2 YFSETQ. The ends were cut back, 0 bases at V and 1 base at J, with 5 bases in the middle. The CDR3 spells CASSLGQSYEQYF. The CDR3 DNA is TGCGCCAGCAGCTTGGGACAGTCCTACGAGCAGTACTTC.

The chain recombines TRBV9 with TRBJ2-3; TRBD2 agrees at 11 bases. The CDR3 totals 17 residues. J gave up 3 bases and V 2 bases, and 8 bases lay outside the gene matches. From germline, CDR1 is SGDLS and CDR2 YYNGEE. CDR3 sequence: CASSVVALAGGTDTQYF. The CDR3 region has the DNA TGTGCCAGCAGCGTGGTAGCGTTAGCGGGAGGGACAGATACGCAGTATTTT. Full variable domain (remainder filled in from reference TRBV9 and TRBJ2-3): DSGVTQTPKHLITATGQRVTLRCSPRSGDLSVYWYQQSLDQGLQFLIQYYNGEERAKGNILERFSAQQFPDLHSELNLSSLELGDSALYFCASSVVALAGGTDTQYFGPGTRLTVL.

Many counts were recorded for this clone. The chain's CDR3 is CASSLVPGGSYNEQFF. In nucleotides, the CDR3 is TGTGCCAGCAGCTTGGTTCCGGGGGGCTCCTACAATGAGCAGTTCTTC. The chain joins TRBV5-4 to TRBJ2-1, with TRBD2 matching over 7 bases. V was pared by 0 bases and J by 0 bases, with 3 bases of the junction left unmatched. Germline CDR1 SGHNT, CDR2 YYREEE (reference sequence). This CDR3 spans 16 amino acids.

There are a few counts of this clone. The rearrangement links TRBV7-6 to TRBJ2-2, with D maybe TRBD2 (5 bases). This CDR3 spans 16 amino acids. Trimming cost V 5 bases and J 1 base, with 14 bases left between them. Germline V gene sequence: CDR1 SGHVS, CDR2 FNYEAQ. As DNA, the CDR3 is TGTGCCAGCAGCCCGCCCCGAGCGGAGAACACCGGGGAGCTGTTTTTT. Translation: CASSPPRAENTGELFF.

A few counts support this clone. The genes are TRBV9 and TRBJ2-7; D gene ambiguous. The CDR3 spans 15 residues. The V gene's germline CDR1 is SGDLS and CDR2 YYNGEE. V was shortened by 0 bases and J by 2 bases, with 12 bases between the two germline ends. Here the CDR3 reads CASSVDSVSPYEQYF. The CDR3 nucleotides read TGTGCCAGCAGCGTAGACTCCGTCTCCCCCTACGAGCAGTACTTC.

The genes are TRBV6-4 and TRBJ1-2; D is unresolved. V was clipped by 4 bases and J by 8 bases, with 11 bases between them. The CDR3 length is 12 residues. CDR1 is MRHNA, CDR2 SNTAGT, per germline. The CDR3 spells CASSAAGRGYTF. In DNA, the CDR3 is TGTGCCAGCAGTGCGGCCGGACGGGGCTACACCTTC.